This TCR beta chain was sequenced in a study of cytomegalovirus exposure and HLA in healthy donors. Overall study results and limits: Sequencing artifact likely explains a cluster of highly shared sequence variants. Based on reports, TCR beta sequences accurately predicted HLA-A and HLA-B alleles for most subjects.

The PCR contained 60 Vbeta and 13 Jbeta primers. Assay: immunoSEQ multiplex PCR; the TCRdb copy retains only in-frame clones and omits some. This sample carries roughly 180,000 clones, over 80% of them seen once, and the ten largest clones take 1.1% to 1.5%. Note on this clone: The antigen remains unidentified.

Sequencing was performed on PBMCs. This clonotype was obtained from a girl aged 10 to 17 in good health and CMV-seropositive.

The CDR3 loop is CASSLAGTGHYEQYF. The CDR3 nucleotides read TGTGCCAGCAGCTTAGCAGGGACAGGGCACTACGAGCAGTACTTC. The genes are TRBV7-9 and TRBJ2-7, with TRBD1 matching over 9 bases. CDR1 and CDR2 (germline): SEHNR, FQNEAQ (reference sequence). V shed 0 bases and J 3 bases; nucleotides not matched to a gene: 3. The CDR3 sequence is 15 residues long.